These T cell receptor beta chains were read from a single sample in a study of radiotherapy plus CTLA-4 blockade in lung cancer. Using immunoSEQ multiplex PCR, the repertoire was profiled, and TCRdb retains in-frame clones only, with some absent. The sample includes some 66,000 clones, about 83% seen only once; the top ten take approximately 4.1%. The source material was peripheral blood, sampled from a patient treated with radiotherapy plus ipilimumab. The receptors here all came from a human donor with non-small cell lung cancer who had a partial response to radiotherapy plus ipilimumab. The CDR3 runs from the conserved cysteine through the conserved F or W. A D gene is named only where the DNA matches it firmly. Size is omitted from some rows. Given values are once, few, many or a class for expanded clones.

clone_size j_call d_call v_call cdr3_aa cdr3_nt
. TRBJ2-7 TRBD2 TRBV9 CASSLLAGSSYEQYF TGTGCCAGCAGCCTATTAGCGGGCAGCTCCTACGAGCAGTACTTC
. TRBJ2-4 TRBD1 TRBV5-4 CASSLGQGTLAKNIQYF TGTGCCAGCAGCTTGGGACAGGGGACTTTAGCCAAAAACATTCAGTACTTC
once TRBJ1-5 TRBD1 TRBV2 CASGGQGDNQPQHF TGTGCCAGCGGGGGACAGGGGGACAATCAGCCCCAGCATTTT
. TRBJ2-2 . TRBV5-1 CASSLAHFNTGELFF TGCGCCAGCAGCTTGGCGCACTTCAACACCGGGGAGCTGTTTTTT
few TRBJ1-2 . TRBV28 CASSYGGSIYGYTF TGTGCCAGCAGTTATGGGGGCTCGATCTATGGCTACACCTTC
. TRBJ2-7 . TRBV28 CASSFGGALTYEQYF TGTGCCAGCAGTTTCGGCGGGGCCCTTACCTACGAGCAGTACTTC
. TRBJ1-4 TRBD1 TRBV28 CASIDRAGEKLFF TGTGCCAGTATCGACAGGGCAGGTGAAAAACTGTTTTTT
. TRBJ2-2 TRBD1 TRBV11-3 CASSLGQGTGELFF TGTGCCAGCAGCTTGGGACAGGGGACCGGGGAGCTGTTTTTT
. TRBJ2-3 . TRBV10-2 CASSRKDTQYF TGCGCCAGCAGCAGGAAAGATACGCAGTATTTT
. TRBJ1-1 . TRBV4-2 CASSQEGRTENTEAFF TGTGCCAGCAGCCAAGAGGGCAGGACAGAGAACACTGAAGCTTTCTTT
. TRBJ1-5 TRBD1 TRBV28 CASSRPDRGLSPQHF TGTGCCAGCAGCCGCCCGGACAGGGGGCTTAGCCCCCAGCATTTT
. TRBJ2-2 TRBD2 TRBV18 CASSPYSSGTPRELFF TGTGCCAGCTCACCCTATAGTAGCGGGACCCCCCGGGAGCTGTTTTTT
. TRBJ2-7 . TRBV5-6 CASSFWRAPEQYF TGTGCCAGCAGCTTTTGGAGGGCTCCCGAGCAGTACTTC
. TRBJ2-3 . TRBV5-6 CASTRAPTDTQYF TGTGCCAGCACCCGTGCGCCGACTGATACGCAGTATTTT
. TRBJ1-2 TRBD1 TRBV5-1 CASSLEGTEDYGYTF TGCGCCAGCAGCTTGGAAGGGACAGAGGACTATGGCTACACCTTC
. TRBJ1-1 TRBD1 TRBV5-4 CASSWDSNTEAFF TGTGCCAGCAGCTGGGACAGCAACACTGAAGCTTTCTTT
. TRBJ2-2 TRBD2 TRBV13 CASSLGAGPRELFF TGTGCCAGCAGCCTGGGAGCGGGACCAAGGGAGCTGTTTTTT